This T cell receptor beta chain is drawn from a study of cytomegalovirus exposure and HLA in healthy donors. The study, taken as a whole, reports: Fewer than 200 TCR beta chains were listed as cytomegalovirus-associated. Later analysis identified a missense DCLRE1C variant that was linked to TCR beta V- and J-gene trimming.

Germline loops: CDR1 SGHRS, CDR2 YFSETQ. V was cut by 3 bases and J by 0 bases, with 7 bases left in between. This CDR3 has 15 residues. This clone showed up just a few times. The antigen is unknown. Each donor was healthy, and each was a bone marrow donor. The primer mix had 60 Vbeta and 13 Jbeta primers. Per the original methods: Later, an analysis found about 80 million unique TCR beta chains, and about 10 million of these were shared. The assay was immunoSEQ multiplex PCR, and TCRdb's table has in-frame clones only and misses some. V and J calls and clone size follow that table, whereas D and trimming were derived from the DNA. This table has 150,000 to 200,000 clones, 81% appearing once.

Sequencing was carried out using PBMCs. The clonotype originates from a man aged 18 to 29 in good health and CMV-seronegative. The chain combines TRBV5-1 with TRBJ2-6, with unresolved D. The CDR3 region has the DNA TGCGCCAGCAGCTATCCCATCTCTGGGGCCAACGTCCTGACTTTC. It is translated as CASSYPISGANVLTF.